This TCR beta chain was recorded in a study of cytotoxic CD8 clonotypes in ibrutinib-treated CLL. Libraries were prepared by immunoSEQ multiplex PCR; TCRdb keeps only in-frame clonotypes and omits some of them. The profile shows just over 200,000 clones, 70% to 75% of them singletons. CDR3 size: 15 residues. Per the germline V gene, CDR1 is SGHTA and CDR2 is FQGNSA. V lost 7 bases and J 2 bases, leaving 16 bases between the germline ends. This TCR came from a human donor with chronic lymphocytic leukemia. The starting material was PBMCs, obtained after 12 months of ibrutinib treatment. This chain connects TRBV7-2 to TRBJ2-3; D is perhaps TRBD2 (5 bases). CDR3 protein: CASMRVSANTDTQYF. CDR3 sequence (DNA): TGTGCCAGCATGAGGGTTAGCGCTAACACAGATACGCAGTATTTT.